This record looks at one T cell receptor (beta chain) sequence and its context. What it binds is not known. This record belongs to a study of a mutant IDH1 vaccine in newly diagnosed glioma. Study-level information: First vaccine doses came 4-6 weeks after radiotherapy alone, or with temozolomide cycles. Findings and caveats of the study: Any relationship between pseudoprogression and changes in top peripheral T cell clonotypes seemed absent.

As for time point: week 47, end of study. Vaccination comprised doses that each held 300 ug of mutant IDH1 20-mer peptide, plus topical imiquimod. In weeks 1, 3, 5, 7, 11, 15, 19 and 23, patients were immunized, eight times in all. Tumors from donors were new WHO grade 3 or 4 IDH1-mutant astrocytomas with ATRX loss. Profiling relied on immunoSEQ multiplex PCR, and the TCRdb table lists in-frame clones only, not all of them. The data show about 34,000 clones, around nine tenths seen once. This CDR3 has 13 amino acids. Between the trimmed V and J ends, which lost 1 base and 0 bases, there was a span of 3 bases. Germline lookup yields CDR1 LGHNT and CDR2 FRNRAP.

This material consisted of PBMCs, taken from a glioma patient whose treatment included an IDH1 peptide vaccine. The receptor was derived from a woman aged 25 to 39 with glioma. The gene calls are TRBV12-5 and TRBJ1-1; D not resolved. The CDR3 protein is CASGLGMNTEAFF. The CDR3, as DNA: TGTGCTAGTGGTTTGGGTATGAACACTGAAGCTTTCTTT.